The clone carrying this T cell receptor beta chain was counted only a few times. CDR3 size: 14 residues. Per germline, CDR1 MNHNY and CDR2 SVGAGI (reference sequence). The data were taken from a study of immune characterization of retroperitoneal liposarcoma. TCRdb analysed the PCR reads with MiXCR anew, one entry per CDR3 protein. The sample records roughly 8,400 distinct CDR3 sequences, 30% being singletons. V is TRBV6-6 and J is TRBJ2-1; 9 nucleotides line up with TRBD2. The J call may be incorrect, as the DNA end agrees better with TRBJ2-7. The TCR was taken from a male donor with retroperitoneal liposarcoma. The material sequenced was blood. This CDR3 is CASNLAGAGDEQYF. In nucleotides, the CDR3 is TGTGCCAGCAACTTAGCGGGAGCTGGCGATGAGCAGTACTTC.